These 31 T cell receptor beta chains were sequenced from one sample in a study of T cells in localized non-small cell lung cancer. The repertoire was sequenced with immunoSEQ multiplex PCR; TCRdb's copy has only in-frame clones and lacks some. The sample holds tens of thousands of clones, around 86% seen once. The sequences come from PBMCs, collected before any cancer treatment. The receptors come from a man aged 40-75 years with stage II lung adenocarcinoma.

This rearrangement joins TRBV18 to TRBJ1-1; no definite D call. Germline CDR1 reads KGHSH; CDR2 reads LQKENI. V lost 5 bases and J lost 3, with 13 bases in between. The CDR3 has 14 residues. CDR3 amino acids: CASSSQISDTEAFF. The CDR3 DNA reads TGTGCCAGCTCATCACAGATTAGCGACACTGAAGCTTTCTTT.

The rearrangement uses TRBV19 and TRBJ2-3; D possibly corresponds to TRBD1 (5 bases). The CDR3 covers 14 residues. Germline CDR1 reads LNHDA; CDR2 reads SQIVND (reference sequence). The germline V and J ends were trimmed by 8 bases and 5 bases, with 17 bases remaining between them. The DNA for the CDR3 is TGTGCCAGTGAGAATGGTGACAGCCAAGATACGCAGTATTTT. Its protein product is CASENGDSQDTQYF.

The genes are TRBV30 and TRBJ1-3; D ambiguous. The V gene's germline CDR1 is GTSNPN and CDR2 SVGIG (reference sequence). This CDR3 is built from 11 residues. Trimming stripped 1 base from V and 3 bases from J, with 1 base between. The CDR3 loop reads CAWSGGNTIYF. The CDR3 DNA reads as TGTGCCTGGAGTGGTGGAAACACCATATATTTT.

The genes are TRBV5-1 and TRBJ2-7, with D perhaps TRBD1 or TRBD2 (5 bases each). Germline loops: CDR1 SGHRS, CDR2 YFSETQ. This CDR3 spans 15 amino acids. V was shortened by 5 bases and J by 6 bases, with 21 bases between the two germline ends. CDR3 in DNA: TGCGCCAGCAGGCCACGGGACGACGGGCCAGGCGAGCAGTACTTC. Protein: CASRPRDDGPGEQYF.

The CDR3, as DNA: TGTGCCAGTAGTATTACTGCTAGCGGGGGGGCTTGGGCCGGGGAGCTGTTTTTT. Translated, it gives CASSITASGGAWAGELFF. The V call is TRBV19, the J call TRBJ2-2; 12 bases fit TRBD2. With V trimmed by 3 bases and J by 6 bases, 11 bases remained unmatched. The CDR3 is 18 amino acids. From germline, CDR1 is LNHDA and CDR2 SQIVND (reference sequence). The full variable domain, its missing parts supplied by reference TRBV19 and TRBJ2-2, is DGGITQSPKYLFRKEGQNVTLSCEQNLNHDAMYWYRQDPGQGLRLIYYSQIVNDFQKGDIAEGYSVSREKKESFPLTVTSAQKNPTAFYLCASSITASGGAWAGELFFGEGSRLTVL.

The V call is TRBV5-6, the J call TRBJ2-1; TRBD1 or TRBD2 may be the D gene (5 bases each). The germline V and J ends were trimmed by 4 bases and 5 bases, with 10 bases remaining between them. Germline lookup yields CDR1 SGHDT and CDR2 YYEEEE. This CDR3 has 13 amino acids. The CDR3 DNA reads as TGTGCCAGCAGCGGGACGACCCACAATGAGCAGTTCTTC. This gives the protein CASSGTTHNEQFF.

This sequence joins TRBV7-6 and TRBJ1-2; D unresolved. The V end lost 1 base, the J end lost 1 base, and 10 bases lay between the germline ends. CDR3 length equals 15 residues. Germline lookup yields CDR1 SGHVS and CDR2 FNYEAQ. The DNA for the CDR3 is TGTGCCAGCAGCTTAGTTCCAGAGAGTAACTATGGCTACACCTTC. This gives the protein CASSLVPESNYGYTF.

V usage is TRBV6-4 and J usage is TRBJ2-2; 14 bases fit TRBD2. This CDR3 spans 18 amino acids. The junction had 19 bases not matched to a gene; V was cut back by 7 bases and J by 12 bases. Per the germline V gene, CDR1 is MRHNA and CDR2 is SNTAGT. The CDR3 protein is CASNLRRLAGGNRRKLFF. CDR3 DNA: TGTGCCAGCAACCTGAGACGACTAGCGGGGGGGAATCGACGCAAGCTGTTTTTT.

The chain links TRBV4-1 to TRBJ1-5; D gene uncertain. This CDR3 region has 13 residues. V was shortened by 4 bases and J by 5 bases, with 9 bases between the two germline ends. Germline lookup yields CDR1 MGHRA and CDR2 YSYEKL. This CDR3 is CASSPLGDQPQHF. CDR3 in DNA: TGCGCCAGCAGCCCGCTCGGGGATCAGCCCCAGCATTTT.

The CDR3 loop reads CASSGRGRNTGELFF. CDR3 bases: TGTGCCAGCAGTGGCCGCGGGAGGAACACCGGGGAGCTGTTTTTT. The rearrangement links TRBV2 to TRBJ2-2, with 7 bases aligning to TRBD2. Germline V gene sequence: CDR1 SNHLY, CDR2 FYNNEI. Losses at the gene ends were 4 bases for V and 1 base for J; bases not matched to a gene: 3. There are 15 residues in the CDR3.

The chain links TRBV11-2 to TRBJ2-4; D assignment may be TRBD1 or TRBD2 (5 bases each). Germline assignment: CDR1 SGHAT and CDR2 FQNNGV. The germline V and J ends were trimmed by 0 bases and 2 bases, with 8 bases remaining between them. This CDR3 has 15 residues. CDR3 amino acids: CASSLERGTKNIQYF. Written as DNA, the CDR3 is TGTGCCAGCAGCTTAGAACGGGGCACCAAAAACATTCAGTACTTC.

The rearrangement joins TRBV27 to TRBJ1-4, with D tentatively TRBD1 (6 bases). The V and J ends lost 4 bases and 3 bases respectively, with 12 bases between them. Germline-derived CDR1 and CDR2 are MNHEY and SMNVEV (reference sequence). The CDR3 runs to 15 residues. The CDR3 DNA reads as TGTGCCAGCAGTTCCACAGGGATTGCTAATGAAAAACTGTTTTTT. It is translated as CASSSTGIANEKLFF.

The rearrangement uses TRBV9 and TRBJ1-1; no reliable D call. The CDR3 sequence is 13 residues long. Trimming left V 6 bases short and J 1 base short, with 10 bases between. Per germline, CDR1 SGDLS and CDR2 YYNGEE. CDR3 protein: CASMREQNTEAFF. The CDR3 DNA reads TGTGCCAGCATGAGGGAACAGAACACTGAAGCTTTCTTT.

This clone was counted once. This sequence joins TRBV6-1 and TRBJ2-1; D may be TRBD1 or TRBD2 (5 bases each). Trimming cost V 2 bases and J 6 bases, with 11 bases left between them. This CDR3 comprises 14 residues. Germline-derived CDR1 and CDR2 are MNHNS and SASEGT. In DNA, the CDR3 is TGTGCCAGCAGTGAAAAGGGACGGGGCAATGAGCAGTTCTTC. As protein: CASSEKGRGNEQFF.

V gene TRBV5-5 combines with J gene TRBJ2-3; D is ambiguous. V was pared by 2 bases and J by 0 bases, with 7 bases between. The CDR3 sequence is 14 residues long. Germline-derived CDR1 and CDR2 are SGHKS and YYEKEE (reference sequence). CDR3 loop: CASSLPASTDTQYF. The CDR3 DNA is TGTGCCAGCAGCTTACCAGCTAGCACAGATACGCAGTATTTT.

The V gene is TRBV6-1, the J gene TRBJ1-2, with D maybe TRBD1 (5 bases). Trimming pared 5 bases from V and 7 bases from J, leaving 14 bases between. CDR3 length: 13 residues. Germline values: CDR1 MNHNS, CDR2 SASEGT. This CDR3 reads CASSQDRTSGYTF. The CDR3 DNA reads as TGTGCCAGCAGTCAAGACCGGACATCTGGCTACACCTTC.

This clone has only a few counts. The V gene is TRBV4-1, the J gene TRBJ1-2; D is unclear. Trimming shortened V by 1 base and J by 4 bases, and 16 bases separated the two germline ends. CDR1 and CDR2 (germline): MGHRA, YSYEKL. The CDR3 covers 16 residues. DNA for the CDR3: TGCGCCAGCAGCCAAGCCGGAGGAGAGACATCCTATGGCTACACCTTC. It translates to CASSQAGGETSYGYTF.

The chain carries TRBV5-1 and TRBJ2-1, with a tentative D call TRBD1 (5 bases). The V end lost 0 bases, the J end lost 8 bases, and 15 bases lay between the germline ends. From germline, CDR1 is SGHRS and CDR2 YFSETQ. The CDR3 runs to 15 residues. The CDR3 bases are TGCGCCAGCAGCTTGGGTCTGGGGCGAGGCGATGAGCAGTTCTTC. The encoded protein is CASSLGLGRGDEQFF.

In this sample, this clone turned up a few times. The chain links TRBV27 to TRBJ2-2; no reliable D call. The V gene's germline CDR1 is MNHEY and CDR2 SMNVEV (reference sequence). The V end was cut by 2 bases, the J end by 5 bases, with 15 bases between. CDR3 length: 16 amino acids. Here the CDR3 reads CASSLSKQTRTGELFF. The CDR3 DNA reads TGTGCCAGCAGTTTAAGTAAACAGACCCGTACCGGGGAGCTGTTTTTT.

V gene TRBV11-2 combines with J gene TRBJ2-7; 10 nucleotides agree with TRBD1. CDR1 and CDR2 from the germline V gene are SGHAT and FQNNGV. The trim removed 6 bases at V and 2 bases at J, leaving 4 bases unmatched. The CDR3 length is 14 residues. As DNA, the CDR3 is TGTGCCAGCAGTTGGGACAGGGGACCCTACGAGCAGTACGTC. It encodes CASSWDRGPYEQYV.

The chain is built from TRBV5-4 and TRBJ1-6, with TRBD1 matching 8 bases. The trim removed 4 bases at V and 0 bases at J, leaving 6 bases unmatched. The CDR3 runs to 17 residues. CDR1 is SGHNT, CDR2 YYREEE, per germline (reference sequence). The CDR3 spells CASSTRDRSSYNSPLHF. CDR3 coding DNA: TGTGCCAGCAGCACCCGGGACAGGAGCTCCTATAATTCACCCCTCCACTTT.

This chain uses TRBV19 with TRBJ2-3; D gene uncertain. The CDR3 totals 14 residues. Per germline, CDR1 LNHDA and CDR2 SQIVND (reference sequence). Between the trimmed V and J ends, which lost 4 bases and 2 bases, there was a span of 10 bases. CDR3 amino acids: CASSKAFSTDTQYF. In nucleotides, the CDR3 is TGTGCCAGTAGTAAAGCGTTTTCCACAGATACGCAGTATTTT.

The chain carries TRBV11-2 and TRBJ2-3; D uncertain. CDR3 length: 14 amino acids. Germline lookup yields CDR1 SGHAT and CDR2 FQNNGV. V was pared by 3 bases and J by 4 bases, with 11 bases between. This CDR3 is CASSLVRPADTQYF. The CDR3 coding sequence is TGTGCCAGCAGCTTGGTCAGGCCTGCAGATACGCAGTATTTT. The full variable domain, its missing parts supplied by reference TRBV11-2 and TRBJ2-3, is EAGVAQSPRYKIIEKRQSVAFWCNPISGHATLYWYQQILGQGPKLLIQFQNNGVVDDSQLPKDRFSAERLKGVDSTLKIQPAKLEDSAVYLCASSLVRPADTQYFGPGTRLTVL.

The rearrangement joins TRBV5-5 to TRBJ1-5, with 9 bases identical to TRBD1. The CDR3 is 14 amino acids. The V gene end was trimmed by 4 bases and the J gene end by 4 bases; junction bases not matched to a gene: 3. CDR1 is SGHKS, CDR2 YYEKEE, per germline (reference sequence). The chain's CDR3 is CASSHRGLNQPQHF. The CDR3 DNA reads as TGTGCCAGCAGCCACAGGGGGCTAAATCAGCCCCAGCATTTT.

CDR3 loop: CASSSTGGGSYNEQFF. The CDR3 coding sequence is TGTGCCAGCAGCTCGACAGGGGGTGGATCCTACAATGAGCAGTTCTTC. The chain has TRBV7-3 and TRBJ2-1; 9 bases are a match to TRBD1. V shed 4 bases, J shed 1 base, and the junction held 5 bases outside the gene matches. The CDR3 totals 16 residues. CDR1 and CDR2 from the germline V gene are SGHTA and FQGTGA.

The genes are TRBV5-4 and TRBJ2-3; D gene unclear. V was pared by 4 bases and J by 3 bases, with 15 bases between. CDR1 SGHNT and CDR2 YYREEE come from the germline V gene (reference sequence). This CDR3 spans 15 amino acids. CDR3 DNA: TGTGCCAGCAGCAAAATTCGAGCTAAAACAGATACGCAGTATTTT. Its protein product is CASSKIRAKTDTQYF.

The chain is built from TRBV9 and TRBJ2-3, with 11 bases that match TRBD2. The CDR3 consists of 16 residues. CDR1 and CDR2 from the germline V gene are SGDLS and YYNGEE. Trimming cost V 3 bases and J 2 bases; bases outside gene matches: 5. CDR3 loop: CASSAEGLAVTDTQYF. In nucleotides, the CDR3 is TGTGCCAGCAGCGCCGAGGGACTAGCGGTCACAGATACGCAGTATTTT.

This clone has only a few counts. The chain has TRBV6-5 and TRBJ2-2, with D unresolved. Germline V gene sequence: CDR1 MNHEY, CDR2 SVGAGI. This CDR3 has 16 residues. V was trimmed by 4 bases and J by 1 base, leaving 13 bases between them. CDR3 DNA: TGTGCCAGCAGTTCCACGACCTTCTTGAACACCGGGGAGCTGTTTTTT. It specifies CASSSTTFLNTGELFF.

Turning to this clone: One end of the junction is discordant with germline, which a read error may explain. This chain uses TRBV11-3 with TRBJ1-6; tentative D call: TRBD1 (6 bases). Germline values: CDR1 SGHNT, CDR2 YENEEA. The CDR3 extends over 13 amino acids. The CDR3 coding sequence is TGTGCCAGCAGCCTAGACAGGCAATCACCCCTCCACTTT. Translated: CASSLDRQSPLHF.

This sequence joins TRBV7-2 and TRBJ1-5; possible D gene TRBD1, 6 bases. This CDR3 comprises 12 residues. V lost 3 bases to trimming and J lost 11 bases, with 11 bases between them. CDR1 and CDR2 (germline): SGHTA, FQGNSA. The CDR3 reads CASSFSRGSQHF. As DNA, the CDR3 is TGTGCCAGCAGCTTCTCGAGGGGGTCCCAGCATTTT.

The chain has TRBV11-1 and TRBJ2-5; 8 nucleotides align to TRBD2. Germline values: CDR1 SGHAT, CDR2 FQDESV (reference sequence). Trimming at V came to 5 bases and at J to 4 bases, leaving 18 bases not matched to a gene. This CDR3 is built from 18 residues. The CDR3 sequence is CASSRLSLLADVGETQYF. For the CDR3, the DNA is TGTGCCAGCAGCCGGCTTTCCCTACTAGCGGATGTTGGAGAGACCCAGTACTTC.